The rows below give T cell receptor beta chains drawn from one sample of a study of blood T cell repertoires in COVID-19. Clones were read by immunoSEQ multiplex PCR, and TCRdb kept only the in-frame ones, dropping some. This table holds 300,000 or so clones, just under 90% found once. Material: peripheral blood. The source is a woman in her thirties or forties with acute or convalescent COVID-19. Both conserved end residues are part of each CDR3. Fields, in order: CDR3 protein, CDR3 DNA, clone size, D gene, V gene, J gene, CDR3 length. The D gene is left open where the match is weak. Expanded clones are given a class, and other clones once, few, many or no size at all.

CDR3 protein: CSVPARGDYGYTF; CDR3 DNA: TGCAGCGTCCCCGCTCGAGGAGACTATGGCTACACCTTC; clone size: -; D gene: -; V gene: TRBV29-1; J gene: TRBJ1-2; CDR3 length: 13
CDR3 protein: CASSWGVRGGQETQYF; CDR3 DNA: TGTGCCAGCAGCTGGGGGGTTCGCGGGGGCCAAGAGACCCAGTACTTC; clone size: -; D gene: TRBD2; V gene: TRBV7-2; J gene: TRBJ2-5; CDR3 length: 16
CDR3 protein: CASSVDVARGGGYTF; CDR3 DNA: TGTGCCAGCAGCGTAGATGTCGCGCGAGGCGGTGGCTACACCTTC; clone size: -; D gene: -; V gene: TRBV9; J gene: TRBJ1-2; CDR3 length: 15
CDR3 protein: CASSPGWRGGLNEQFF; CDR3 DNA: TGTGCCAGCAGCCCGGGTTGGCGGGGGGGATTAAATGAGCAGTTCTTC; clone size: -; D gene: TRBD2; V gene: TRBV7-2; J gene: TRBJ2-1; CDR3 length: 16
CDR3 protein: CASSFRGFGELFF; CDR3 DNA: TGTGCCAGCAGTTTTAGGGGGTTCGGGGAGCTGTTTTTT; clone size: -; D gene: -; V gene: TRBV12-3/TRBV12-4; J gene: TRBJ2-2; CDR3 length: 13
CDR3 protein: CASSLWGQGNEKLFF; CDR3 DNA: TGCGCCAGCAGCTTGTGGGGACAGGGGAATGAAAAACTGTTTTTT; clone size: -; D gene: TRBD1; V gene: TRBV5-1; J gene: TRBJ1-4; CDR3 length: 15
CDR3 protein: CASSLTRYFSGNTIYF; CDR3 DNA: TGTGCCAGCAGCTTAACTAGATACTTCTCTGGAAACACCATATATTTT; clone size: -; D gene: -; V gene: TRBV7-9; J gene: TRBJ1-3; CDR3 length: 16
CDR3 protein: CSASSGGDIQYF; CDR3 DNA: TGCAGTGCTAGTAGTGGAGGAGACATTCAGTACTTC; clone size: -; D gene: -; V gene: TRBV20-1; J gene: TRBJ2-4; CDR3 length: 12
CDR3 protein: CASSSFGTSGGAGTDTQYF; CDR3 DNA: TGTGCCAGCAGCAGCTTTGGGACTAGCGGGGGGGCCGGCACAGATACGCAGTATTTT; clone size: -; D gene: TRBD2; V gene: TRBV3-1/TRBV3-2; J gene: TRBJ2-3; CDR3 length: 19
CDR3 protein: CASSWTGRAGELFF; CDR3 DNA: TGTGCCAGCAGCTGGACAGGGAGGGCCGGGGAGCTGTTTTTT; clone size: -; D gene: -; V gene: TRBV7-2; J gene: TRBJ2-2; CDR3 length: 14
CDR3 protein: CASSPPRLAARGYNEQFF; CDR3 DNA: TGTGCCAGCTCACCACCCCGACTAGCGGCTAGGGGATACAATGAGCAGTTCTTC; clone size: -; D gene: TRBD2; V gene: TRBV18; J gene: TRBJ2-1; CDR3 length: 18
CDR3 protein: CARRQGPTLFNQPQHF; CDR3 DNA: TGCGCCCGGCGGCAGGGCCCAACCCTTTTCAATCAGCCCCAGCATTTT; clone size: -; D gene: -; V gene: TRBV23-1; J gene: TRBJ1-5; CDR3 length: 16
CDR3 protein: CASSEGQATNEKLFF; CDR3 DNA: TGCGCCAGCAGCGAAGGACAGGCAACTAATGAAAAACTGTTTTTT; clone size: -; D gene: TRBD1; V gene: TRBV5-1; J gene: TRBJ1-4; CDR3 length: 15
CDR3 protein: CASSLSGNSGANVLTF; CDR3 DNA: TGCGCCAGCAGCTTGTCCGGTAACTCTGGGGCCAACGTCCTGACTTTC; clone size: -; D gene: -; V gene: TRBV5-1; J gene: TRBJ2-6; CDR3 length: 16
CDR3 protein: CASSPGIQSSYNEQFF; CDR3 DNA: TGTGCCAGCTCCCCGGGAATTCAAAGCTCCTACAATGAGCAGTTCTTC; clone size: -; D gene: -; V gene: TRBV18; J gene: TRBJ2-1; CDR3 length: 16
CDR3 protein: CASSISLIRGFNTEAFF; CDR3 DNA: TGTGCCAGTAGTATCTCGCTGATTCGGGGGTTTAACACTGAAGCTTTCTTT; clone size: -; D gene: -; V gene: TRBV19; J gene: TRBJ1-1; CDR3 length: 17
CDR3 protein: CAWSAGGWTEAFF; CDR3 DNA: TGTGCCTGGAGTGCCGGGGGTTGGACTGAAGCTTTCTTT; clone size: -; D gene: -; V gene: TRBV30; J gene: TRBJ1-1; CDR3 length: 13
CDR3 protein: CASSFGGSPHF; CDR3 DNA: TGTGCCAGCAGCTTCGGGGGGTCGCCCCACTTT; clone size: -; D gene: -; V gene: TRBV7-2; J gene: TRBJ1-6; CDR3 length: 11
CDR3 protein: CASSTPGTSVQYF; CDR3 DNA: TGTGCCAGCAGCACACCCGGGACTAGTGTTCAGTACTTC; clone size: -; D gene: TRBD2; V gene: TRBV6-5; J gene: TRBJ2-4; CDR3 length: 13
CDR3 protein: CASSDRVYGYTF; CDR3 DNA: TGTGCCAGCAGTGACAGGGTCTATGGCTACACCTTC; clone size: once; D gene: TRBD1; V gene: TRBV27; J gene: TRBJ1-2; CDR3 length: 12
CDR3 protein: CASGRTELFF; CDR3 DNA: TGTGCTAGTGGCCGAACAGAGCTGTTTTTT; clone size: -; D gene: -; V gene: TRBV12-5; J gene: TRBJ2-2; CDR3 length: 10
CDR3 protein: CASSDPGAGGNTIYF; CDR3 DNA: TGTGCCAGCAGTGACCCAGGTGCGGGGGGAAACACCATATATTTT; clone size: once; D gene: -; V gene: TRBV6-1; J gene: TRBJ1-3; CDR3 length: 15
CDR3 protein: CASSLTGAANEKLFF; CDR3 DNA: TGTGCCAGCAGCCTGACAGGGGCTGCTAATGAAAAACTGTTTTTT; clone size: -; D gene: TRBD1; V gene: TRBV9; J gene: TRBJ1-4; CDR3 length: 15
CDR3 protein: CATSDPRESSKDTQYF; CDR3 DNA: TGTGCCACCAGTGATCCTCGAGAGTCTTCCAAAGATACGCAGTATTTT; clone size: -; D gene: -; V gene: TRBV24-1; J gene: TRBJ2-3; CDR3 length: 16
CDR3 protein: CASRIDRSHYGYTF; CDR3 DNA: TGCGCCAGCCGAATCGACAGATCTCACTATGGCTACACCTTC; clone size: -; D gene: -; V gene: TRBV5-1; J gene: TRBJ1-2; CDR3 length: 14
CDR3 protein: CASSQGADRGHYGYTF; CDR3 DNA: TGCGCCAGCAGTCAAGGGGCAGACAGGGGGCACTATGGCTACACCTTC; clone size: -; D gene: TRBD1; V gene: TRBV10-2; J gene: TRBJ1-2; CDR3 length: 16
CDR3 protein: CASSYRGNTEAFF; CDR3 DNA: TGTGCCAGCAGTTACCGGGGGAACACTGAAGCTTTCTTT; clone size: -; D gene: -; V gene: TRBV6-2/TRBV6-3; J gene: TRBJ1-1; CDR3 length: 13
CDR3 protein: CASSGRRMGAGNTIYF; CDR3 DNA: TGTGCCAGCAGTGGGCGACGTATGGGAGCTGGAAACACCATATATTTT; clone size: -; D gene: -; V gene: TRBV2; J gene: TRBJ1-3; CDR3 length: 16
CDR3 protein: CAIRAGDRGNEQFF; CDR3 DNA: TGTGCCATCAGGGCCGGGGACAGGGGGAATGAGCAGTTCTTC; clone size: -; D gene: TRBD1; V gene: TRBV10-3; J gene: TRBJ2-1; CDR3 length: 14
CDR3 protein: CASSRQGVGSQPQHF; CDR3 DNA: TGTGCCAGCAGTCGACAGGGGGTTGGTTCCCAGCCCCAGCATTTT; clone size: -; D gene: TRBD1; V gene: TRBV28; J gene: TRBJ1-5; CDR3 length: 15
CDR3 protein: CAIGTGGTGANVLTF; CDR3 DNA: TGTGCCATCGGCACAGGGGGTACTGGGGCCAACGTCCTGACTTTC; clone size: -; D gene: TRBD1; V gene: TRBV10-3; J gene: TRBJ2-6; CDR3 length: 15
CDR3 protein: CASSLAGRGDTQYF; CDR3 DNA: TGTGCCAGCAGCTTAGCGGGGAGGGGAGATACGCAGTATTTT; clone size: -; D gene: TRBD2; V gene: TRBV7-8; J gene: TRBJ2-3; CDR3 length: 14